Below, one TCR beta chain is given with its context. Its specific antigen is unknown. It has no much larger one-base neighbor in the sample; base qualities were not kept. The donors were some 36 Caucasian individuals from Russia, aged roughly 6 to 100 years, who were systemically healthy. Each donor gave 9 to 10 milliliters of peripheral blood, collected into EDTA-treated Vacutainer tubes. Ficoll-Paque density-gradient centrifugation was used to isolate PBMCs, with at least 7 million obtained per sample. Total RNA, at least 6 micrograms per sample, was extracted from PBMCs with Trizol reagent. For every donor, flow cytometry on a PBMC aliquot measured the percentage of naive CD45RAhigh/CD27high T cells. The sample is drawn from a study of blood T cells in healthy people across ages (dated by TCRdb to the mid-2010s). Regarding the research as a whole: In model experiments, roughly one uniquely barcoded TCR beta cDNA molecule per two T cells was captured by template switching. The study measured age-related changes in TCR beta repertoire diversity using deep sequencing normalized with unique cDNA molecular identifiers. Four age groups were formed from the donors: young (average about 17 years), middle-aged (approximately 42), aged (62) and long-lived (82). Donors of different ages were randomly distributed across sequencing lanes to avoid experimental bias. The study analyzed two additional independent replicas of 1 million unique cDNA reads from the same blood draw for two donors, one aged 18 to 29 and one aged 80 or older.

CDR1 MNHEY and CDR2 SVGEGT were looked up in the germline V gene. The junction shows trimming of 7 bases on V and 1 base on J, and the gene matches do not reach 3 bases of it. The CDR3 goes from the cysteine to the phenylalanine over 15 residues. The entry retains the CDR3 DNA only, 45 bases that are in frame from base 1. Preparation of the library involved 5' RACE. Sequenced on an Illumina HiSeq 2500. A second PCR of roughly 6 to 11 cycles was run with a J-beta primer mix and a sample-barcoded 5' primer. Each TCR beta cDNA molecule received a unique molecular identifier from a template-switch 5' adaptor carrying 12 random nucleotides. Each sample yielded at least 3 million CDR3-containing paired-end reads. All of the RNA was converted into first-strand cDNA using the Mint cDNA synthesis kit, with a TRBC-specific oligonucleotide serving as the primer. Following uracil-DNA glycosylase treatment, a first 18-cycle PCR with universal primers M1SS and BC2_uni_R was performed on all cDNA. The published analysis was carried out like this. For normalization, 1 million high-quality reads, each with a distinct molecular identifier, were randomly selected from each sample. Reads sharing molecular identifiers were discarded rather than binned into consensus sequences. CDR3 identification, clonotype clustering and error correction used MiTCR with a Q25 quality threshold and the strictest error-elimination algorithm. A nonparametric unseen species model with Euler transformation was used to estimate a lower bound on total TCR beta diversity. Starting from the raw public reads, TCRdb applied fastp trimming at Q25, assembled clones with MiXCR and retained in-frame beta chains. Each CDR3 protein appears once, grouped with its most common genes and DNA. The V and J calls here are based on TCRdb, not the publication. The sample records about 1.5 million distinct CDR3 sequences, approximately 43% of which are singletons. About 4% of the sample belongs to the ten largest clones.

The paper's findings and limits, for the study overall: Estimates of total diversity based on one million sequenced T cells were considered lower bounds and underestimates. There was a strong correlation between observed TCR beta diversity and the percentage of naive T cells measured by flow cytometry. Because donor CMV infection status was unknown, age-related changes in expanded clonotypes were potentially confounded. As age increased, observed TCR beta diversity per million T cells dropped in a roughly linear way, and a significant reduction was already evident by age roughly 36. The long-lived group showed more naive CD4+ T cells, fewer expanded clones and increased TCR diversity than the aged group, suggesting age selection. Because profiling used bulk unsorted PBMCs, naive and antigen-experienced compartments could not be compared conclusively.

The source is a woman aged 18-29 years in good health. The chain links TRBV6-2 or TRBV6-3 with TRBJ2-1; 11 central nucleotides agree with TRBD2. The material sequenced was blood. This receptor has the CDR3 CASILAGGSYNEQFF. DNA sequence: TGTGCCAGCATTTTAGCGGGAGGGTCCTACAATGAGCAGTTCTTC.